This T cell receptor beta chain originates from a study of blood T cell repertoires in COVID-19. Looking at the study overall: Samples representing acute and convalescent COVID-19 were sourced from the United States, Italy and Spain. In each case, the material was cDNA or gDNA derived from T cells, B-cell-depleted T cells, or PBMCs.

The CDR3 loop spans 14 amino acids. The ends were cut back, 3 bases at V and 7 bases at J, with 15 bases in the middle. The germline V gene has CDR1 ENHRY and CDR2 SYGVKD. Original methodology: Amplified reference gene primers provided the basis for estimating nucleated cell counts. Clones were sequenced by immunoSEQ multiplex PCR, and TCRdb holds only the in-frame ones, with some missing. V, J and clone size are taken as reported in that table, and D and trimming were inferred from the DNA itself. The sample consists of 200,000 to 300,000 clones, roughly 84% of them appearing once. The gene calls are TRBV10-3 and TRBJ1-2; D is perhaps TRBD1 (6 bases). The sample comprised peripheral blood. This clonotype originated in a man aged 55 to 70 with acute or convalescent COVID-19. The CDR3 region has the DNA TGTGCCATCAGTGAAAAACAGGGTTTGGGTGGCTACACCTTC. It translates to CAISEKQGLGGYTF.